This T cell receptor (beta chain) was captured by sequencing in a study of memory CD4+ T cells and cytomegalovirus serostatus. Concerning this clone: Its antigen is undetermined.

Produced via immunoSEQ multiplex PCR; TCRdb's table is partial and in-frame only. The repertoire has just under 95,000 clones, 80% of them found once; the top ten carry approximately 4%. Single viable CD3+CD4+CD8-CD45RO+ cells were sorted as the memory CD4+ T cells. This CDR3 is built from 12 residues. The germline CDR1 and CDR2 sequences are WSHSY and SAAADI. V lost 6 bases and J 4 bases, leaving 10 bases between the germline ends. The study's findings and limits: Median bootstrapped AUC for CMV status was approximately 0.96 originally, about 0.9 US-trained. CD4+ memory repertoires contained about 40% of the roughly 150 reported CMV TCRbeta sequences.

The chain employs TRBV10-2 and TRBJ2-7, with D maybe TRBD1 (6 bases). The sample consisted of memory CD4+ T cells from blood. The source of this sequence is an adult in good health and CMV-seropositive. In DNA form, the CDR3 reads TGCGCCAGCAGACCTCAGGGGTACGAGCAGTACTTC. Its protein is CASRPQGYEQYF.